The rows below give T cell receptor beta chains drawn from one sample of a study of blood T cell repertoires in COVID-19. The data were produced by immunoSEQ multiplex PCR, yet TCRdb's version contains in-frame clones alone and is incomplete. The sample lists over 200,000 clones; about 86% were seen once. Sequenced sample: PBMCs or T cells enriched from blood (not recorded which). These receptors were obtained from a woman aged 50 to 60 in a cohort exposed to, infected with or recovered from COVID-19 (not recorded which). Each CDR3 is given with its conserved first and last residue. The size of a clone is reported for some rows only, either as once, few or many, or as a class for expanded clones.

clone size: NA
J gene: TRBJ1-6
V gene: TRBV27
CDR3 protein: CASSLDARDRVPFNSYNSPLHF

clone size: NA
J gene: TRBJ1-1
V gene: TRBV19
CDR3 protein: CASRQPFRNTEAFF

clone size: NA
J gene: TRBJ2-1
V gene: TRBV19
CDR3 protein: CASSPNARLAGEDEQFF

clone size: NA
J gene: TRBJ2-7
V gene: TRBV7-6
CDR3 protein: CASSLVGGVNHEQYF

clone size: once
J gene: TRBJ2-7
V gene: TRBV5-1
CDR3 protein: CASSLVSGSYEQYF

clone size: few
J gene: TRBJ1-5
V gene: TRBV10-3
CDR3 protein: CAISNRGDNQPQHF

clone size: NA
J gene: TRBJ1-3
V gene: TRBV7-9
CDR3 protein: CASSLDRIFGNTIYF

clone size: few
J gene: TRBJ1-2
V gene: TRBV2
CDR3 protein: CASSEPPSGGFPPGGYTF

clone size: NA
J gene: TRBJ1-5
V gene: TRBV6-2/TRBV6-3
CDR3 protein: CASSAYNQPQHF

clone size: NA
J gene: TRBJ1-1
V gene: TRBV3-1/TRBV3-2
CDR3 protein: CASSQTVNTEAFF

clone size: NA
J gene: TRBJ2-7
V gene: TRBV7-2
CDR3 protein: CASSVGTAMVEQYF

clone size: NA
J gene: TRBJ2-3
V gene: TRBV27
CDR3 protein: CASSLSRDTTDTQYF

clone size: NA
J gene: TRBJ1-1
V gene: TRBV7-2
CDR3 protein: CASSLNLRGKGEAFF

clone size: NA
J gene: TRBJ2-2
V gene: TRBV5-5
CDR3 protein: CASSFTGPGELFF

clone size: NA
J gene: TRBJ2-2
V gene: TRBV6-2/TRBV6-3
CDR3 protein: CASSSQDAGTGELFF

clone size: NA
J gene: TRBJ1-4
V gene: TRBV4-2
CDR3 protein: CASSLREGEKLFF

clone size: once
J gene: TRBJ2-1
V gene: TRBV11-1
CDR3 protein: CASSLRYNSYNEQFF